This T cell receptor (beta chain) is from a study of tumor and adjacent non-tumor tissue in lung cancer. The template was RNA from unsorted bulk tissue. Distant lung tissue was collected more than 3 cm away from the tumor edge. For this clonotype: This may arise from a read error, as a much more abundant clone is one base away.

Three rounds of nested PCR, following a modified ARM-PCR protocol, produced the TCRbeta library. TCRdb recomputed calls from the multiplex PCR reads with MiXCR, one row per CDR3 protein. Among approximately 100,000 distinct CDR3 sequences listed, roughly 60% were seen once. The germline V gene encodes CDR1 LGHNA and CDR2 YNFKEQ. This CDR3 has 15 residues. The material sequenced was distant non-tumor lung tissue. This TCR derives from a man aged 25-45 years with non-small cell lung cancer. The chain recombines TRBV4-2 with TRBJ2-7, with 11 nucleotides matching TRBD2. The CDR3 DNA follows: TGTGCCGGCAGCCAAACTAGCGGGAGCTCCTACGAGCAGTACTTC. Translation gives CAGSQTSGSSYEQYF.